This T cell receptor (beta chain) comes out of a study of CD8 T cells in Susac syndrome. TCR beta was sequenced from blood CD8+ and CD4+ T cells. TEMRA cells were FACS-enriched and CD8+ and CD4+ T cells negatively isolated. The authors reverse transcribed about 0.5 to 1 ug RNA with random hexamers. By means of immunoSEQ multiplex PCR, TCR beta CDR3 spanning 54 Vbeta and 13 Jbeta underwent amplification. TCRdb itself ran the immunoSEQ multiplex PCR reads through MiXCR, one entry per CDR3 protein. The table has some 260,000 distinct CDR3 sequences, approximately 92% seen once. The V gene's germline CDR1 is SGHTA and CDR2 FQGTGA. CDR3 length: 15 residues. Trimming removed 0 bases from V and 1 base from J; junction bases left unmatched: 0.

This chain links TRBV7-3 with TRBJ2-4; TRBD2 agrees at 7 bases. The origin of this receptor is a human donor with multiple sclerosis. Sequencing was carried out using CD4+ T cells from PBMCs. The CDR3 nucleotides read TGTGCCAGCAGCTTAACGGGGGGGGCCAAAAACATTCAGTACTTC. This translates into CASSLTGGAKNIQYF.